This T cell receptor (beta chain) was captured in a study of OX40 agonist ivuxolimab in advanced cancers. Overall study context: One patient with hepatocellular carcinoma and two with cutaneous melanoma, three in all, had partial responses.

Comment on this clone: As yet, its antigen is unknown.

Profiling relied on immunoSEQ multiplex PCR, and the TCRdb table lists in-frame clones only, not all of them. There are roughly 40,000 clones in the sample; more than 70% occur only once, and about 13% lies in the top ten. This CDR3 region has 13 residues. Trimming took 6 bases from V and 2 from J, leaving 8 bases between them. Germline loops: CDR1 MDHEN, CDR2 SYDVKM. General study findings and limits: The CD4+ and CD8+ T cells in the blood had expanded clonally by week 6 at 0.1 to 3.0 mg/kg. Compared with CD4+, CD8+ T cells on average had more expanded clones.

This specimen was CD4+ or CD8+ T cells sorted from blood, taken in a trial of the OX40 agonist ivuxolimab. The TCR comes from an adult with an advanced solid tumor such as melanoma, head and neck, liver or kidney cancer. The chain has TRBV28 and TRBJ1-5; D unresolved. CDR3 loop: CASRVFRNQPQHF. CDR3 bases: TGTGCCAGCAGGGTTTTCCGCAATCAGCCCCAGCATTTT.